This T cell receptor beta chain comes out of a study of blood T cells in healthy people across ages. Looking at the study overall: About one barcoded beta molecule was captured per two T cells (by template switching).

For the second PCR, which ran for roughly 6 to 12 cycles, a sample-barcoded 5' primer and a J-beta primer mix were used. MiXCR was run by TCRdb on the 5' RACE reads, yielding one entry per CDR3 protein. The table lists 1.5 million to 2 million distinct CDR3 sequences, 30% to 40% of them singletons, with 11% in the top ten. V dropped 2 bases and J dropped 6; count of bases not matched to a gene: 7. CDR3 size: 15 residues. CDR1 is DFQATT and CDR2 is SNEGSKA in the germline V gene (reference sequence). Remarks on this clonotype: Its matching antigen is unknown.

Regarding the study as a whole: Whereas aged donors had fewer naive CD4+ cells, long-lived donors had more of them and higher diversity. Unsorted PBMCs prevented conclusive naive versus antigen-experienced comparison.

The rearrangement joins TRBV20-1 to TRBJ1-5, with 10 bases lining up with TRBD1. This TCR was recovered from a woman aged 25 to 39 in good health. The sequencing input was blood. CDR3 DNA: TGCAGTGCTAGACCGGACAGGGGGTTAGGTCAGCCCCAGCATTTT. This translates into CSARPDRGLGQPQHF.